This entry is about one T cell receptor (beta chain). Libraries were prepared by immunoSEQ multiplex PCR; TCRdb keeps only in-frame clonotypes and omits some of them. The sample carries about 37,000 clones, 70% to 90% recorded once. This specimen belongs to a study of blood T cell repertoires in COVID-19. The overall study: COVID-19 samples collected from the United States, Italy and Spain covered acute and convalescent phases.

The receptor was derived from a human donor in a cohort sampled during active COVID-19. The specimen sequenced was peripheral blood.

The CDR3 here is CASSVDSGGNNEQFF. The CDR3 DNA reads as TGCGCCAGCAGTGTTGATAGCGGGGGAAACAATGAGCAGTTCTTC. The chain has TRBV10-2 and TRBJ2-1, with 9 bases that match TRBD2. Germline assignment: CDR1 WSHSY and CDR2 SAAADI. The CDR3 spans 15 residues. V lost 4 bases and J lost 5; bases outside the gene matches: 6.